This TCR beta chain was retrieved from a study of T cell responses to AZD1222 COVID-19 vaccine. Study context: Timing groups of about 4 and about 12 weeks for second doses were pooled.

General study results and limits: Spike-specific TCR breadth and depth were elevated following two AZD1222 doses. Vaccine-related CD4 TCRs covered spike, predominating at 160-218 and 743-854.

From germline, CDR1 is ENHRY and CDR2 SYGVKD. The CDR3 spans 16 residues. The ends were cut back, 3 bases at V and 3 bases at J, with 15 bases in the middle. A note on this clone: Its antigen is as yet unknown.

TCRdb's copy holds only in-frame clones and misses some; the assay was immunoSEQ multiplex PCR. Among fewer than 200,000 clones listed, 90% to 95% were seen once. V gene TRBV10-3 combines with J gene TRBJ2-4; unclear D gene. The sequences come from peripheral blood, collected on day 0 of AZD1222 vaccination. The receptor was isolated from an adult in good health. The CDR3: CAISDDGGLVKNIQYF. The CDR3 DNA reads as TGTGCCATCAGTGACGATGGCGGCCTCGTCAAAAACATTCAGTACTTC.